This TCR beta chain was retrieved from a study of cytomegalovirus exposure and HLA in healthy donors (dated by TCRdb to the late 2010s). In terms of the full investigation: According to a later analysis, the 120 or so validation repertoires were produced on the same platform as the 680 or so repertoires of the first cohort. Along with the approximately 700-subject first cohort, a separate validation cohort of 120 different subjects was used. The study combined high-throughput TCR immunosequencing, statistical association of individual TCRs with disease status, and machine learning to predict cytomegalovirus infection status. The study was designed to test whether signatures of past pathogen exposure could be identified by cataloging public T cell receptors.

The library was generated by the immunoSEQ multiplex PCR assay. The study's processing was this. A statistical classification framework was built for diagnosing cytomegalovirus status from the catalog of TCR beta chain sequences. Drawn from immuneACCESS, this table holds only the in-frame rearrangements with V and J called that TCRdb kept. Clones are partly lost; checked studies trace under half to an unresolved V gene and leave the rest unexplained. The V and J calls and clone size come from that table; D and trimming were worked out from the DNA. In this sample the table shows 100,000 to 150,000 clones, 94% of which occur a single time. Over 1% of the sample lies in the top ten. The cysteine opens and the phenylalanine closes a CDR3 of 14 amino acids. Of the read, only the CDR3 DNA is kept; its 42 bases are in frame from base 1. CDR1 and CDR2 are drawn from the germline V gene (reference sequence): MNHEY, SMNVEV. The V end gives up 6 bases and the J end 3 bases, leaving 6 bases in the junction not matched to a gene.

General conclusions and limits of the study: The validation cohort had no HLA typing available for a later analysis, so co-occurrence within that cohort was assessed over all 120 or so repertoires. A few of the identified cytomegalovirus-associated TCR beta chains were confirmed in vitro to be specific for cytomegalovirus antigens. The authors suggested that the approach could potentially be extended to other disease states and immunological phenotypes. The classifier was reported to diagnose cytomegalovirus status with high specificity and sensitivity in both the original cohort and the validation cohort. The study listed 150 to 200 TCR beta chains as associated with cytomegalovirus. Most TCR sequences were observed very rarely across donors, whereas some public TCRs were present in many individuals. Of the cluster scores, approximately 95% were above 0 in a later analysis, which found that TCRs clustered in the first cohort also tended to co-occur in the approximately 130 validation repertoires.

With respect to this clone: It has no known antigen specificity. Within one base of it there is no much larger clone, and no base qualities were kept.

The donors belonged to the validation cohort of approximately 130 subjects, which was separate from the approximately 700-subject first cohort. The receptor was derived from a woman aged 18-35 years in good health and CMV-seronegative. The chain joins TRBV27 to TRBJ2-7, with 9 bases matching TRBD2. The sample comprised PBMCs. The DNA sequence follows: TGTGCCAGCAGCAGAGCGGGAGGTTTCTACGAGCAGTACTTC. Translated, this is CASSRAGGFYEQYF.